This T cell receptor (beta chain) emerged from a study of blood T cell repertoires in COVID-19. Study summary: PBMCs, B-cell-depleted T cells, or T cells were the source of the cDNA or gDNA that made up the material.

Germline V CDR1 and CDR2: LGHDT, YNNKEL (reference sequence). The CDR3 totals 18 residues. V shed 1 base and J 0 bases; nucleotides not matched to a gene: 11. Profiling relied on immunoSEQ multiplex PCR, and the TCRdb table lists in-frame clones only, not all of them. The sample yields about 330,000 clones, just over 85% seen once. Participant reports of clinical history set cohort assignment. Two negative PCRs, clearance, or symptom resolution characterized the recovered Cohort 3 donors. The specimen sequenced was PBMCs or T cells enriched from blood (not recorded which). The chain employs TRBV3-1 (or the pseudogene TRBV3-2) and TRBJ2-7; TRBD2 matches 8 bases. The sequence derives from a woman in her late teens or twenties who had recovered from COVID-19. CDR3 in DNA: TGTGCCAGCAGCCAAGTTTCCCCACTAGCGGAAAACTCCTACGAGCAGTACTTC. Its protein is CASSQVSPLAENSYEQYF.